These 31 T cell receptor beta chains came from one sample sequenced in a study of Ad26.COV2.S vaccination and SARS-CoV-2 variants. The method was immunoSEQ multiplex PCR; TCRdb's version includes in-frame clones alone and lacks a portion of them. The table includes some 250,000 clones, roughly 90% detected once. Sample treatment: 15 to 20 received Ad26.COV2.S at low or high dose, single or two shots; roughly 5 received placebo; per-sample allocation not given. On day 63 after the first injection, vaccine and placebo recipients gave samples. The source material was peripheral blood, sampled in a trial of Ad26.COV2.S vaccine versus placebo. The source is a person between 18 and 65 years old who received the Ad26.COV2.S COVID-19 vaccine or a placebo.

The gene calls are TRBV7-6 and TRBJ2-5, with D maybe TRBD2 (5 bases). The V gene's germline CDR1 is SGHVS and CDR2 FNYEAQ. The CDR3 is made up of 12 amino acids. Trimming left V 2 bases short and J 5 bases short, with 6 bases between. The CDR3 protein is CASSLSGETQYF. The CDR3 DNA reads TGTGCCAGCAGCTTATCGGGGGAGACCCAGTACTTC.

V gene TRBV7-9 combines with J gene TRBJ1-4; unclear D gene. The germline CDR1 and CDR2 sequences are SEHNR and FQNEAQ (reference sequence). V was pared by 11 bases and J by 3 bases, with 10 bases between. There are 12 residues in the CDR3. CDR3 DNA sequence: TGTGCCTTCGGGCCAGCTAATGAAAAACTGTTTTTT. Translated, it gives CAFGPANEKLFF.

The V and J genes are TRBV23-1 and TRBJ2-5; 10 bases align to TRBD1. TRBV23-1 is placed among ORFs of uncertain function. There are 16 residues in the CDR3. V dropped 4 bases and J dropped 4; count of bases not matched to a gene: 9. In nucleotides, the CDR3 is TGCGCCAGCAGTCCCCCTCGACAGGGGGCTGGAGAGACCCAGTACTTC. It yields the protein CASSPPRQGAGETQYF.

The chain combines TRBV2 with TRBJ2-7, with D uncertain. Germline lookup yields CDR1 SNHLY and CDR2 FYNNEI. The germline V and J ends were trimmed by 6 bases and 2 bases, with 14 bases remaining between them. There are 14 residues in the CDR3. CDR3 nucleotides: TGTGCCAGCAGGATCTGGGATAACACCTACGAGCAGTACTTC. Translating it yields CASRIWDNTYEQYF.

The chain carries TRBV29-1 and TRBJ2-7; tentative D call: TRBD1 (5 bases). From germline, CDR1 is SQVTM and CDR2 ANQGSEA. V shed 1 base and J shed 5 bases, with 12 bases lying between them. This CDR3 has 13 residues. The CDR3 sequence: CSVEGSGINEQYF. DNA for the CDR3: TGCAGCGTTGAAGGTTCAGGGATAAACGAGCAGTACTTC.

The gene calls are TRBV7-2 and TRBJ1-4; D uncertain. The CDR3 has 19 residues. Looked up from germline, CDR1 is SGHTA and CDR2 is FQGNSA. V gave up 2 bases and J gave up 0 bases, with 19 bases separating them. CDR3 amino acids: CASSLYLMAGSATNEKLFF. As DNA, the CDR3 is TGTGCCAGCAGCTTATATTTAATGGCGGGGAGTGCAACTAATGAAAAACTGTTTTTT.

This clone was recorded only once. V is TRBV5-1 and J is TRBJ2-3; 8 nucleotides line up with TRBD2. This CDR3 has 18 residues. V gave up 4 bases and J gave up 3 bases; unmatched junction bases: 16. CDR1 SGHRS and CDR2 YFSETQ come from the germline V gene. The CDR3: CASSAGGSGRRETDTQYF. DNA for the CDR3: TGCGCCAGCAGCGCCGGAGGCAGCGGGAGAAGGGAAACAGATACGCAGTATTTT.

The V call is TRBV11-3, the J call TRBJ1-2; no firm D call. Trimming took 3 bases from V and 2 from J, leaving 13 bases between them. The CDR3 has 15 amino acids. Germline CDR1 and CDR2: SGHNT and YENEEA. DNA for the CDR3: TGTGCCAGCAGCTTGGGAGCCAATCAAAACTATGGCTACACCTTC. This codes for CASSLGANQNYGYTF.

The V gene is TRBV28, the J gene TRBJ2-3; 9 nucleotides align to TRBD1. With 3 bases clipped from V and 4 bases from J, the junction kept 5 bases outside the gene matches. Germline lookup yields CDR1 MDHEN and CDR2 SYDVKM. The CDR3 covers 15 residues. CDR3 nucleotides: TGTGCCAGCAGTTTTGGGGACAGGGTCCCAGATACGCAGTATTTT. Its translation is CASSFGDRVPDTQYF.

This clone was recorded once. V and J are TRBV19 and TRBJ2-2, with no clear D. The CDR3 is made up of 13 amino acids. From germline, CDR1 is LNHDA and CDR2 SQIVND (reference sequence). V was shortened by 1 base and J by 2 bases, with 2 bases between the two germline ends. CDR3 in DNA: TGTGCCAGTAGTATAGTCAACACCGGGGAGCTGTTTTTT. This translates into CASSIVNTGELFF.

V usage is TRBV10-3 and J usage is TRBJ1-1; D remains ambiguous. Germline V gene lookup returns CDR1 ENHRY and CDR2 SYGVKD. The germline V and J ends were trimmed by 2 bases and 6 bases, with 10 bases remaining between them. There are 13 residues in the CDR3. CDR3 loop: CAISEGDSAEAFF. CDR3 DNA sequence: TGTGCCATCAGTGAGGGGGATTCGGCTGAAGCTTTCTTT.

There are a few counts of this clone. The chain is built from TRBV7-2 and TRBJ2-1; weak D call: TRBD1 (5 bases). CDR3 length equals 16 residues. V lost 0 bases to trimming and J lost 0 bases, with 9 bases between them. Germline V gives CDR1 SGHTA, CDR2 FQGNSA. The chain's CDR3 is CASSLAGALSYNEQFF. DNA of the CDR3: TGTGCCAGCAGCTTAGCAGGGGCCCTCTCCTACAATGAGCAGTTCTTC.

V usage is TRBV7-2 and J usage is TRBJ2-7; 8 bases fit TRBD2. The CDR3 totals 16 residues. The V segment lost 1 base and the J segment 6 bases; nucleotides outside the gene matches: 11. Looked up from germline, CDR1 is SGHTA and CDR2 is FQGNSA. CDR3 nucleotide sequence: TGTGCCAGCAGCTTAGGGGGGACTAGTCGCTCTAGCGAGCAGTACTTC. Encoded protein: CASSLGGTSRSSEQYF.

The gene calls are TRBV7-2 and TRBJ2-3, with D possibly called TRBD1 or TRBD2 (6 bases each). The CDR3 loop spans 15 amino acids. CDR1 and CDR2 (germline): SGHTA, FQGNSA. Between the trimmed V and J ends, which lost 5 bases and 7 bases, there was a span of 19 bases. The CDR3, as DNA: TGTGCCAGCAGCACCCAGCTGGGGGGCGTAAATACGCAGTATTTT. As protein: CASSTQLGGVNTQYF.

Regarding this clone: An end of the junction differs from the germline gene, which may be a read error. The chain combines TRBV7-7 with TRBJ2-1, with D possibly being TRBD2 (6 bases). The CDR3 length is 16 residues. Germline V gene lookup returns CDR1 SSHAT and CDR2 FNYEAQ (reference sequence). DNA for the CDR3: TGTGCTAGCAGCTTAGCGTTGGCGGGATCCTACAATGAGCAGTTCTTC. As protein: CASSLALAGSYNEQFF.

CDR3: CASSFAGGLGTAKTNEKLFF. DNA of the CDR3: TGTGCCAGCAGTTTCGCGGGGGGGTTAGGGACAGCCAAAACTAATGAAAAACTGTTTTTT. The chain couples TRBV27 to TRBJ1-4, with TRBD1 matching over 7 bases. Germline V gene sequence: CDR1 MNHEY, CDR2 SMNVEV (reference sequence). The CDR3 has 20 residues. With V trimmed by 3 bases and J by 1 base, 17 bases remained unmatched.

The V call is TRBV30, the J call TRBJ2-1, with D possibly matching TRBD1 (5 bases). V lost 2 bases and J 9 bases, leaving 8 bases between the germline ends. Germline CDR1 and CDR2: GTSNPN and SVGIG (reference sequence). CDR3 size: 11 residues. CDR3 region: CAWSRRGEQFF. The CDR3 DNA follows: TGTGCCTGGAGTAGAAGGGGTGAGCAGTTCTTC.

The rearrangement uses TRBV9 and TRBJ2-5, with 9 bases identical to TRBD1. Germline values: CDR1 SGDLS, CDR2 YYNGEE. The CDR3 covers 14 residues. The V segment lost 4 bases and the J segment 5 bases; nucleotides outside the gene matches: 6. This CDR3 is CASSSGDRAETQYF. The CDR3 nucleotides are TGTGCCAGCAGCTCTGGGGACAGGGCGGAGACCCAGTACTTC.

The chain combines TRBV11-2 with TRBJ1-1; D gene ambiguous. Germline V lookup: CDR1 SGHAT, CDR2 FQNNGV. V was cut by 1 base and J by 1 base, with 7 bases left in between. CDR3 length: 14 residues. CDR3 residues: CASSLGTQNTEAFF. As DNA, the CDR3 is TGTGCCAGCAGCTTAGGGACCCAGAACACTGAAGCTTTCTTT.

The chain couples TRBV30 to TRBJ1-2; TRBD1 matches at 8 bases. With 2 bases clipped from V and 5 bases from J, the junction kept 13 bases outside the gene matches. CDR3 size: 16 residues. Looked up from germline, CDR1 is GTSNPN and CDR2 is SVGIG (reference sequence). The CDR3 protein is CAWSTGQGAMGYGYTF. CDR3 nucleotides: TGTGCCTGGAGTACCGGACAGGGAGCAATGGGGTATGGCTACACCTTC.

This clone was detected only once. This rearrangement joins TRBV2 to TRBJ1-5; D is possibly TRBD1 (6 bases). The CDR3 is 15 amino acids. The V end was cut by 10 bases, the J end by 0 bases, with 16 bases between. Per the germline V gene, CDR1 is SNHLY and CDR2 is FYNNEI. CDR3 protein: CATQSGGSSNQPQHF. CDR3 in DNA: TGTGCCACCCAATCGGGGGGCAGTAGCAATCAGCCCCAGCATTTT.

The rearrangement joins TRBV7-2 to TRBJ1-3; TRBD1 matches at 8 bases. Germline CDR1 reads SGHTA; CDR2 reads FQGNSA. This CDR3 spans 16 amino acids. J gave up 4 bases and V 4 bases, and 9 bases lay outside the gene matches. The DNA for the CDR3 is TGTGCCAGCAGCTATTCGGACAGGGTGGCCGGAAACACCATATATTTT. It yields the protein CASSYSDRVAGNTIYF.

CDR3 DNA: TGTGCCAGCAGCCAAACCCGGGACAGGGGACATGGCTACACCTTC. Translation gives CASSQTRDRGHGYTF. The chain has TRBV2 and TRBJ1-2, with TRBD1 matching over 10 bases. In germline, CDR1 is SNHLY, CDR2 FYNNEI. J was trimmed by 6 bases and V by 6 bases; bases with no gene match: 10. This CDR3 comprises 15 residues.

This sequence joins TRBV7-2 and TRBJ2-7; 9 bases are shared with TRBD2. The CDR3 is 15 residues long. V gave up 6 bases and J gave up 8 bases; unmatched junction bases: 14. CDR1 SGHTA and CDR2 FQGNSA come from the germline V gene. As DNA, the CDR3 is TGTGCCAGCAGTCCCCCCGGGACTAGCCAGGGGAAGCAGTACTTC. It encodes CASSPPGTSQGKQYF.

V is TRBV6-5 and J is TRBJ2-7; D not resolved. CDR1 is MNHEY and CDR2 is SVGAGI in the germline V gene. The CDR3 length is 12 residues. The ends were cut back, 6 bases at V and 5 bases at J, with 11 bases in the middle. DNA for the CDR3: TGTGCCAGCAGCTATACAGTGAACGAGCAGTACTTC. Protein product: CASSYTVNEQYF.

The CDR3 spells CASRRDPLSSYEQYF. Here the CDR3 DNA reads TGTGCCAGTAGACGGGACCCCCTGAGCTCCTACGAGCAGTACTTC. The J gene is TRBJ2-7, the V gene TRBV19, with D perhaps given as TRBD1 or TRBD2 (5 bases each). Germline V gene lookup returns CDR1 LNHDA and CDR2 SQIVND (reference sequence). The CDR3 has 15 amino acids. Trimming left V 6 bases short and J 0 bases short, with 15 bases between. Drawing the rest from reference TRBV19 and TRBJ2-7, the complete variable domain is DGGITQSPKYLFRKEGQNVTLSCEQNLNHDAMYWYRQDPGQGLRLIYYSQIVNDFQKGDIAEGYSVSREKKESFPLTVTSAQKNPTAFYLCASRRDPLSSYEQYFGPGTRLTVT.

In DNA, the CDR3 is TGTGCCAGCAGCCTAGGACGCCCTGGTATAGATACGCAGTATTTT. Amino acid sequence: CASSLGRPGIDTQYF. This sequence joins TRBV7-9 and TRBJ2-3, with unresolved D. Trimming cost V 5 bases and J 5 bases, with 17 bases left between them. This CDR3 is built from 15 residues. Germline lookup yields CDR1 SEHNR and CDR2 FQNEAQ (reference sequence).

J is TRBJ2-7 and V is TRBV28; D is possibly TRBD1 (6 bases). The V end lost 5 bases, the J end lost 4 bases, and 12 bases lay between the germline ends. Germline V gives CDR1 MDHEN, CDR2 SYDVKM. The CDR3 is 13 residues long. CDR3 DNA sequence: TGTGCCAGCAGTGGGGGCAGTGTGTACGAGCAGTACTTC. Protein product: CASSGGSVYEQYF.

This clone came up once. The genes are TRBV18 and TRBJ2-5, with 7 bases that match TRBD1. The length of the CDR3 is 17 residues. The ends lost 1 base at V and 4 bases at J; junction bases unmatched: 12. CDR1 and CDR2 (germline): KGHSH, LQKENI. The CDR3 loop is CASSPLQSRTGRETQYF. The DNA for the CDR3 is TGTGCCAGCTCACCACTCCAGTCCCGGACAGGACGAGAGACCCAGTACTTC.

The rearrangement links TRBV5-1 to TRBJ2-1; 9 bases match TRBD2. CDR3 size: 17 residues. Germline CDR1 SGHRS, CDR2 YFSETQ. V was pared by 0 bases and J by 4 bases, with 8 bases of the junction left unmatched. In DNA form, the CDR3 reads TGCGCCAGCAGCTTGGTTCGTAGCGGGGGCCAGTACAATGAGCAGTTCTTC. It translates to CASSLVRSGGQYNEQFF.

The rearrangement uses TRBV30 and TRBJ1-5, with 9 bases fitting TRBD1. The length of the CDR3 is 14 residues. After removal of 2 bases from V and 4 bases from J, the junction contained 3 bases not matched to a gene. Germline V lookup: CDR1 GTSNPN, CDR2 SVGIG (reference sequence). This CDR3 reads CAWSPGQGNQPQHF. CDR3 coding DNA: TGTGCCTGGAGTCCGGGACAGGGAAATCAGCCCCAGCATTTT.